Shown below are 25 T cell receptor beta chains from a single sample sequenced in a study of shared clonotypes between healthy human individuals. Some clones are missing from TCRdb's copy, which holds only in-frame ones; the method was immunoSEQ multiplex PCR. This table has some 980,000 clones, less than 85% appearing once. The sequenced sample was memory CD4+ T cells sorted from blood. Subset: CD45RA-negative fraction. The receptors were sampled from a man aged 18-30 years in good health.

The rearrangement uses TRBV28 and TRBJ2-1; the D is unclear. The CDR3 is 15 residues long. Germline CDR1 reads MDHEN; CDR2 reads SYDVKM. V was shortened by 4 bases and J by 0 bases, with 10 bases between the two germline ends. This CDR3 reads CASSSSVDSYNEQFF. The CDR3 DNA reads as TGTGCCAGCAGTTCATCGGTAGACTCCTACAATGAGCAGTTCTTC.

The J gene is TRBJ2-1, the V gene TRBV19, with 7 bases that match TRBD1. This CDR3 comprises 14 residues. V shed 5 bases and J 0 bases; nucleotides not matched to a gene: 1. Germline loops: CDR1 LNHDA, CDR2 SQIVND (reference sequence). The CDR3 region has the DNA TGTGCCAGTAGTGACAGGGACTCCTACAATGAGCAGTTCTTC. Protein product: CASSDRDSYNEQFF.

The chain is built from TRBV18 and TRBJ1-4; 8 nucleotides line up with TRBD1. Germline CDR1 reads KGHSH; CDR2 reads LQKENI. Trimming at V came to 3 bases and at J to 8 bases, leaving 8 bases not matched to a gene. The CDR3 is 15 residues long. The CDR3 DNA follows: TGTGCCAGCTCACCCCTAGACAGGGGCGTAGAAAAACTGTTTTTT. This encodes CASSPLDRGVEKLFF.

V gene TRBV7-2 combines with J gene TRBJ1-5, with a tentative D call TRBD1 (6 bases). The CDR3 length is 16 residues. The ends were cut back, 3 bases at V and 4 bases at J, with 16 bases in the middle. Germline V lookup: CDR1 SGHTA, CDR2 FQGNSA. The chain's CDR3 is CASSFQGSGGNQPQHF. CDR3 nucleotide sequence: TGTGCCAGCAGCTTCCAGGGGTCGGGAGGAAATCAGCCCCAGCATTTT.

This rearrangement joins TRBV29-1 to TRBJ1-2; D remains unclear. The germline CDR1 and CDR2 sequences are SQVTM and ANQGSEA. CDR3 length: 11 residues. Trimming took 0 bases from V and 9 from J, leaving 8 bases between them. In DNA form, the CDR3 reads TGCAGCGTTGAAGATCTTGGTTGCTACACCTTC. This sequence encodes CSVEDLGCYTF. Combining the CDR3 with reference TRBV29-1 and TRBJ1-2 gives the whole variable domain SAVISQKPSRDICQRGTSLTIQCQVDSQVTMMFWYRQQPGQSLTLIATANQGSEATYESGFVIDKFPISRPNLTFSTLTVSNMSPEDSSIYLCSVEDLGCYTFGSGTRLTVV.

The genes are TRBV6-1 and TRBJ2-2, with D perhaps matching TRBD1 or TRBD2 (5 bases each). Per the germline V gene, CDR1 is MNHNS and CDR2 is SASEGT. V lost 2 bases to trimming and J lost 6 bases, with 13 bases between them. CDR3 length equals 15 residues. The CDR3 nucleotides read TGTGCCAGCAGTGAAAGCACCAGAGGGGCCGGGGAGCTGTTTTTT. Residues: CASSESTRGAGELFF.

The rearrangement uses TRBV6-1 and TRBJ1-4; D gene unclear. CDR1 MNHNS and CDR2 SASEGT come from the germline V gene. The V gene lost 2 bases and the J gene lost 10 bases, with 26 bases spanning the gap. CDR3 length: 18 residues. CDR3 DNA: TGTGCCAGCAGTGAATCATCTGTAGGGTCCTCCCGGAGAGGAAAACTGTTTTTT. Translation: CASSESSVGSSRRGKLFF.

The chain recombines TRBV6-1 with TRBJ2-5; possibly TRBD1 or TRBD2 for D (5 bases each). The V and J ends lost 6 bases and 3 bases respectively, with 17 bases between them. CDR3 size: 15 residues. CDR1 is MNHNS and CDR2 is SASEGT in the germline V gene. The CDR3 region is CASRRGQAEKETQYF. The CDR3 bases are TGTGCCAGCAGGAGGGGTCAAGCAGAGAAAGAGACCCAGTACTTC.

The chain uses TRBV6-5 and TRBJ2-1; 8 bases align to TRBD2. CDR1 is MNHEY, CDR2 SVGAGI, per germline. This CDR3 spans 14 amino acids. The V segment lost 4 bases and the J segment 2 bases; nucleotides outside the gene matches: 1. DNA of the CDR3: TGTGCCAGCAGTTTAGCGGGACCCTACAATGAGCAGTTCTTC. This sequence encodes CASSLAGPYNEQFF.

This chain connects TRBV5-6 to TRBJ2-7; D gene uncertain. V shed 2 bases and J shed 2 bases, with 8 bases lying between them. The germline V gene has CDR1 SGHDT and CDR2 YYEEEE. The CDR3 loop spans 13 amino acids. The CDR3 spells CASSLQNPYEQYF. The CDR3 DNA follows: TGTGCCAGCAGCTTACAGAATCCCTACGAGCAGTACTTC.

As concerns this clone: The identical CDR3 is also encoded by other nucleotide sequences in the sample. The chain joins TRBV5-6 to TRBJ2-5; 11 bases line up with TRBD2. Germline CDR1 reads SGHDT; CDR2 reads YYEEEE. This CDR3 is 16 amino acids long. V was pared by 1 base and J by 1 base, with 3 bases of the junction left unmatched. In DNA form, the CDR3 reads TGTGCCAGCAGCTTGCTAGCGGGAGGTCCCCAAGAGACCCAGTACTTC. It specifies CASSLLAGGPQETQYF.

The V call is TRBV6-5, the J call TRBJ2-3; 8 nucleotides line up with TRBD2. The CDR3 totals 12 residues. V dropped 8 bases and J dropped 6; count of bases not matched to a gene: 4. Germline V lookup: CDR1 MNHEY, CDR2 SVGAGI. Written as DNA, the CDR3 is TGTGCCAGCGGCAGCGGGGGCGATACGCAGTATTTT. Protein sequence: CASGSGGDTQYF.

This clone was picked up a small number of times. A far larger clone is one base from this, pointing to a likely read error. The sample contains more than one DNA sequence encoding this CDR3. CDR3 sequence: CASSSSYEQYF. The CDR3, as DNA: TGCGCCAGCAGCTCCTCATACGAGCAGTACTTC. The chain links TRBV5-1 to TRBJ2-7; D call uncertain. Trimming pared 3 bases from V and 4 bases from J, leaving 5 bases between. This CDR3 is built from 11 residues. The germline V gene encodes CDR1 SGHRS and CDR2 YFSETQ.

CDR3 DNA: TGTGCCAGCAGCAGAACCGGACGGCTCCGGGTCAATGAGCAGTTCTTC. It encodes CASSRTGRLRVNEQFF. The V call is TRBV5-6, the J call TRBJ2-1; D is ambiguous. This CDR3 region has 16 residues. V gave up 4 bases and J gave up 6 bases, with 20 bases separating them. CDR1 SGHDT and CDR2 YYEEEE come from the germline V gene.

The CDR3 is CASSPGGGSSWTEAFF. CDR3 nucleotide sequence: TGTGCCAGCAGTCCCGGGGGAGGGTCATCGTGGACTGAAGCTTTCTTT. The V and J genes are TRBV28 and TRBJ1-1; a weak D match, TRBD1 (5 bases). The length of the CDR3 is 16 residues. The V end lost 5 bases, the J end lost 5 bases, and 21 bases lay between the germline ends. In germline, CDR1 is MDHEN, CDR2 SYDVKM.

This clone is a singleton in its sample. The rearrangement links TRBV7-8 to TRBJ1-5; D is unclear. V gave up 5 bases and J gave up 5 bases, with 10 bases separating them. CDR3 length: 13 residues. The V gene's germline CDR1 is SGHVS and CDR2 FQNEAQ. The CDR3 loop reads CASSPGRDQPQHF. The CDR3 DNA is TGTGCCAGCAGCCCGGGGAGGGATCAGCCCCAGCATTTT.

The rearrangement uses TRBV6-5 and TRBJ1-2; a weak D match, TRBD1 (6 bases). The CDR3 covers 11 residues. In germline, CDR1 is MNHEY, CDR2 SVGAGI. Trimming removed 6 bases at V and 7 bases at J, with 9 bases between. CDR3 residues: CASRTGSGYTF. CDR3 in DNA: TGTGCCAGCAGGACAGGTTCTGGCTACACCTTC.

V usage is TRBV11-2 and J usage is TRBJ2-1; TRBD2 agrees at 9 bases. Trimming at V came to 6 bases and at J to 12 bases, leaving 9 bases not matched to a gene. This CDR3 is 13 amino acids long. In germline, CDR1 is SGHAT, CDR2 FQNNGV. The CDR3 nucleotides read TGTGCCAGCAGTCCTAGCGGGGCAGGGGGGCAGTTCTTC. This translates into CASSPSGAGGQFF.

The genes are TRBV25-1 and TRBJ2-3, with D possibly matching TRBD2 (6 bases). V lost 3 bases, J lost 4 bases, and 14 bases lay in between. The germline V gene has CDR1 MGHDK and CDR2 SYGVNS. This CDR3 comprises 15 residues. The CDR3 DNA reads TGTGCCAGCAGTGACGGAGGGACGATCGCAGATACGCAGTATTTT. It encodes CASSDGGTIADTQYF.

This clone was observed a few times. V gene TRBV18 combines with J gene TRBJ1-6; TRBD1 is a possible D gene (5 bases). The length of the CDR3 is 16 residues. The germline V gene encodes CDR1 KGHSH and CDR2 LQKENI. Trimming removed 3 bases at V and 0 bases at J, with 9 bases between. In DNA form, the CDR3 reads TGTGCCAGCTCACCGGGGCAGAACTCCTATAATTCACCCCTCCACTTT. Encoded protein: CASSPGQNSYNSPLHF.

V usage is TRBV30 and J usage is TRBJ2-1, with 9 nucleotides matching TRBD1. Germline CDR1 GTSNPN, CDR2 SVGIG (reference sequence). CDR3 length: 14 amino acids. With 5 bases clipped from V and 8 bases from J, the junction kept 10 bases outside the gene matches. The CDR3 DNA follows: TGTGCCTGGGGTACAGGGGGCTCAATTGATGAGCAGTTCTTC. It yields the protein CAWGTGGSIDEQFF.

The CDR3 bases are TGTGCCAGCGGACTTTCGGGGATAGCCAAAAACATTCAGTACTTC. Amino acids: CASGLSGIAKNIQYF. The chain uses TRBV5-4 and TRBJ2-4, with D possibly matching TRBD2 (5 bases). Trimming left V 7 bases short and J 0 bases short, with 14 bases between. Germline lookup yields CDR1 SGHNT and CDR2 YYREEE (reference sequence). The CDR3 extends over 15 amino acids.

J is TRBJ2-6 and V is TRBV5-8; D not certain. The CDR3 is 16 residues long. With 3 bases removed from V and 6 bases from J, the gap between germline ends came to 16 bases. The germline V gene has CDR1 SGHTS and CDR2 YDEGEE. CDR3 amino acids: CASSSLTLKSANVLTF. The DNA of the CDR3 is TGTGCCAGCAGCTCTCTAACCCTGAAATCGGCCAACGTCCTGACTTTC.

The chain joins TRBV4-2 to TRBJ1-1; D not certain. Germline assignment: CDR1 LGHNA and CDR2 YNFKEQ. The length of the CDR3 is 12 residues. V lost 0 bases, J lost 11 bases, and 10 bases lay in between. This CDR3 reads CASSQERRMAFF. CDR3 DNA: TGTGCCAGCAGCCAAGAACGACGGATGGCTTTCTTT.

V gene TRBV7-9 combines with J gene TRBJ2-6; D remains unclear. Germline CDR1 is SEHNR and CDR2 is FQNEAQ (reference sequence). Trimming left V 5 bases short and J 6 bases short, with 14 bases between. The CDR3 is 15 residues long. Written as DNA, the CDR3 is TGTGCCAGCAGCGTGGCTGTGGGCTTGGCCAACGTCCTGACTTTC. Translation: CASSVAVGLANVLTF.